The rows below give T cell receptor beta chains drawn from one sample of a study of cytomegalovirus exposure and HLA in healthy donors. Generated by immunoSEQ multiplex PCR, the TCRdb table keeps only in-frame clones and is missing some. The sample has approximately 140,000 clones; 84% are singletons. Sequencing input: PBMCs. The origin of the receptors is a woman in her thirties in good health and CMV-seronegative. Each CDR3 is given without its conserved first and last residue. The order of the fields is V gene, J gene, clone size, CDR3 protein. The size entry is marked missing in some rows and otherwise reads once, few, many or a size class.

v_call: TRBV19
j_call: TRBJ1-6
clone_size: few
cdr3_aa: ASSIVGGRDNSPLH

v_call: TRBV6-5
j_call: TRBJ1-1
clone_size: NA
cdr3_aa: ASSYGQTNTEAF

v_call: TRBV7-6
j_call: TRBJ2-7
clone_size: once
cdr3_aa: ASSPTSGVPYEQY

v_call: TRBV5-6
j_call: TRBJ1-1
clone_size: NA
cdr3_aa: ASSTTKSMNTEAF

v_call: TRBV30
j_call: TRBJ1-5
clone_size: NA
cdr3_aa: AWSLPGTGNQPQH

v_call: TRBV7-3
j_call: TRBJ2-3
clone_size: NA
cdr3_aa: ASSPQGLAGVTDTQY

v_call: TRBV28
j_call: TRBJ1-5
clone_size: NA
cdr3_aa: ASSNANRGAGQPQH

v_call: TRBV6-5
j_call: TRBJ1-5
clone_size: NA
cdr3_aa: ASSYPGGTQPQH

v_call: TRBV4-1
j_call: TRBJ2-2
clone_size: NA
cdr3_aa: ASSQVGQGPGELF

v_call: TRBV10-1
j_call: TRBJ2-1
clone_size: once
cdr3_aa: ASSRGNNEQF

v_call: TRBV9
j_call: TRBJ1-2
clone_size: NA
cdr3_aa: ASSSQVGGNYGYT

v_call: TRBV5-5
j_call: TRBJ1-3
clone_size: NA
cdr3_aa: ASSSEVTGLNGNTIY

v_call: TRBV6-4
j_call: TRBJ1-2
clone_size: NA
cdr3_aa: ASSAQGQGASGYT

v_call: TRBV28
j_call: TRBJ1-2
clone_size: once
cdr3_aa: ASGGTGGYT

v_call: TRBV5-4
j_call: TRBJ2-3
clone_size: NA
cdr3_aa: ASSSGIQGPTQY

v_call: TRBV19
j_call: TRBJ2-5
clone_size: NA
cdr3_aa: ASSMGQGRETQY

v_call: TRBV2
j_call: TRBJ2-1
clone_size: NA
cdr3_aa: ASRGERGGKNEQF

v_call: TRBV18
j_call: TRBJ1-3
clone_size: NA
cdr3_aa: ASSPPVQGISGNTIY

v_call: TRBV11-2
j_call: TRBJ2-1
clone_size: once
cdr3_aa: ASSLSVADNEQF

v_call: TRBV9
j_call: TRBJ2-7
clone_size: NA
cdr3_aa: ASSVGADSYEQY

v_call: TRBV6-1
j_call: TRBJ2-6
clone_size: once
cdr3_aa: ASSDGTFFSGANVLT

v_call: TRBV5-1
j_call: TRBJ2-5
clone_size: NA
cdr3_aa: ASSLGPQETQY

v_call: TRBV7-2
j_call: TRBJ1-2
clone_size: NA
cdr3_aa: ASSHTGGYWDGYT

v_call: TRBV9
j_call: TRBJ1-3
clone_size: NA
cdr3_aa: ASSVGPSSGNTIY

v_call: TRBV7-9
j_call: TRBJ1-2
clone_size: many
cdr3_aa: ASSFGQGVDWYT

v_call: TRBV10-3
j_call: TRBJ1-6
clone_size: NA
cdr3_aa: AIKAGTGNTVLALH

v_call: TRBV7-8
j_call: TRBJ2-3
clone_size: NA
cdr3_aa: ASRSGLAGETDTQY

v_call: TRBV5-1
j_call: TRBJ2-3
clone_size: NA
cdr3_aa: ASSLALLADGDTQY

v_call: TRBV7-8
j_call: TRBJ1-3
clone_size: NA
cdr3_aa: ASSGLGGGSGNTIY

v_call: TRBV6-5
j_call: TRBJ2-1
clone_size: NA
cdr3_aa: ASSYPQNNEQF

v_call: TRBV19
j_call: TRBJ2-7
clone_size: NA
cdr3_aa: ASSPRALGEQY

v_call: TRBV2
j_call: TRBJ1-1
clone_size: NA
cdr3_aa: ASSEVGSIGTEAF

v_call: TRBV19
j_call: TRBJ1-4
clone_size: NA
cdr3_aa: ASASHSTRNEKLF

v_call: TRBV7-2
j_call: TRBJ1-5
clone_size: few
cdr3_aa: ASSVYSNQPQH

v_call: TRBV6-6
j_call: TRBJ1-1
clone_size: NA
cdr3_aa: ASSRQGNTEAF

v_call: TRBV6-1
j_call: TRBJ1-2
clone_size: NA
cdr3_aa: ASSSGGGGVYGYT

v_call: TRBV29-1
j_call: TRBJ2-5
clone_size: NA
cdr3_aa: SVGSGGQTQY

v_call: TRBV21-1
j_call: TRBJ1-3
clone_size: NA
cdr3_aa: ASSSNTNSGNTIY

v_call: TRBV5-1
j_call: TRBJ2-7
clone_size: NA
cdr3_aa: ASSAGTGYEQY

v_call: TRBV6-6
j_call: TRBJ2-7
clone_size: NA
cdr3_aa: ASSKDSSYEQY

v_call: TRBV7-9
j_call: TRBJ2-1
clone_size: NA
cdr3_aa: ASSPYSPNEQF

v_call: TRBV5-6
j_call: TRBJ1-2
clone_size: NA
cdr3_aa: ASSLARAYPGGYT

v_call: TRBV28
j_call: TRBJ1-2
clone_size: NA
cdr3_aa: ASSSPGTTNYGYT

v_call: TRBV19
j_call: TRBJ1-2
clone_size: NA
cdr3_aa: ASSQNYGYT

v_call: TRBV11-3
j_call: TRBJ2-1
clone_size: NA
cdr3_aa: ASSKVGDYNEQF

v_call: TRBV10-1
j_call: TRBJ1-2
clone_size: NA
cdr3_aa: ASSESRGYGYT

v_call: TRBV9
j_call: TRBJ2-3
clone_size: NA
cdr3_aa: ASSTAGRATQY

v_call: TRBV5-1
j_call: TRBJ1-2
clone_size: NA
cdr3_aa: ASSLTGYYGYT

v_call: TRBV19
j_call: TRBJ1-6
clone_size: NA
cdr3_aa: ASKGQWTYNSPLH

v_call: TRBV13
j_call: TRBJ2-7
clone_size: NA
cdr3_aa: ASSHTGTGTYEQY

v_call: TRBV7-2
j_call: TRBJ2-7
clone_size: NA
cdr3_aa: ASSLGSRPGAGYEQY

v_call: TRBV11-2
j_call: TRBJ1-2
clone_size: once
cdr3_aa: ASSPGRGTYYGYT

v_call: TRBV27
j_call: TRBJ2-5
clone_size: NA
cdr3_aa: ASSPPGVQETQY

v_call: TRBV5-1
j_call: TRBJ1-3
clone_size: NA
cdr3_aa: ASSLMEGLGDIY

v_call: TRBV29-1
j_call: TRBJ1-1
clone_size: once
cdr3_aa: SVQGSGGNTEAF

v_call: TRBV10-3
j_call: TRBJ1-2
clone_size: NA
cdr3_aa: AISDPERDREAVGDGYT

v_call: TRBV7-2
j_call: TRBJ2-1
clone_size: NA
cdr3_aa: ASSLRGGLTEQF

v_call: TRBV27
j_call: TRBJ2-6
clone_size: NA
cdr3_aa: ASSLIGDGGANVLT

v_call: TRBV28
j_call: TRBJ1-2
clone_size: NA
cdr3_aa: ASSPMTGGASYYGYT